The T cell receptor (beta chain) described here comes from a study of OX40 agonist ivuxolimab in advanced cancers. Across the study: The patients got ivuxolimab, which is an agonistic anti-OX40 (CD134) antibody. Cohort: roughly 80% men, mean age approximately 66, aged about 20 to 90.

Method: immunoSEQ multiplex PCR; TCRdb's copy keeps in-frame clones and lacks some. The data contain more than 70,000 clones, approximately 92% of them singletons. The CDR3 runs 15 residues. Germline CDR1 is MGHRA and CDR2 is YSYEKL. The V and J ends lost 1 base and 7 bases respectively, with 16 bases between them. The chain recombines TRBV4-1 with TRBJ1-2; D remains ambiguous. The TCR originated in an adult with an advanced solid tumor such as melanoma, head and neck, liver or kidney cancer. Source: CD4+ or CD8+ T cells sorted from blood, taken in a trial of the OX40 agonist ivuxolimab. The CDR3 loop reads CASSQVGSQRLGYTF. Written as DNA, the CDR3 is TGCGCCAGCAGCCAAGTGGGCTCCCAGCGCCTTGGCTACACCTTC.